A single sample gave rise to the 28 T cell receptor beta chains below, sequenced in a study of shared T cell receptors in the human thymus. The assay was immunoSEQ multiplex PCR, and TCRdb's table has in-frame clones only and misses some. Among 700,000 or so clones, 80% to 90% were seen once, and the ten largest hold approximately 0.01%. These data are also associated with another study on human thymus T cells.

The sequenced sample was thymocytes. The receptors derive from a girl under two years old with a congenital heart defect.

The CDR3 protein is CASSRQGLDTEAFF. The CDR3 bases are TGTGCCAGCAGCCGACAGGGGTTGGACACTGAAGCTTTCTTT. The gene calls are TRBV13 and TRBJ1-1, with 8 bases that match TRBD1. Germline V gene sequence: CDR1 PRHDT, CDR2 FYEKMQ (reference sequence). The CDR3 extends over 14 amino acids. V was clipped by 5 bases and J by 3 bases; unmatched bases: 5.

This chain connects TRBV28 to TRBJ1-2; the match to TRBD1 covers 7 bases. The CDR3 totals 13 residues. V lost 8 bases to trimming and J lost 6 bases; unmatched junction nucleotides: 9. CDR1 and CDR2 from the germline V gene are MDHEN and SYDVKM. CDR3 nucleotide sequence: TGTGCCAGCCAACAGGGACAGAACGATGGCTACACCTTC. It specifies CASQQGQNDGYTF.

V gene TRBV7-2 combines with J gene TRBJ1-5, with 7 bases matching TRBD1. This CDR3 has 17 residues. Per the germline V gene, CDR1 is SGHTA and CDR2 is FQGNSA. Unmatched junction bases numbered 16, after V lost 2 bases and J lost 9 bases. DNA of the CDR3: TGTGCCAGCAGCTTATATGGGGGTGACAGGGCCCGAGGGCCCCAGCATTTT. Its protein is CASSLYGGDRARGPQHF.

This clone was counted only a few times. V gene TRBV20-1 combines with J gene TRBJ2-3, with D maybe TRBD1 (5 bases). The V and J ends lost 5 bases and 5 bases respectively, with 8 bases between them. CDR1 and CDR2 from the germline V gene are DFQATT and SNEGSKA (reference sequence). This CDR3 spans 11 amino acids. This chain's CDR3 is CSAGRGDTQYF. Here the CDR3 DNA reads TGCAGTGCTGGAAGGGGAGATACGCAGTATTTT.

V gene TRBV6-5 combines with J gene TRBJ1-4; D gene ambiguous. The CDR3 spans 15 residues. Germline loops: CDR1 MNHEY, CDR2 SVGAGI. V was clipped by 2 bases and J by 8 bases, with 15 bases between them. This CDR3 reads CASSYARRPGEKLFF. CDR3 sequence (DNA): TGTGCCAGCAGTTACGCACGGAGGCCCGGGGAAAAACTGTTTTTT.

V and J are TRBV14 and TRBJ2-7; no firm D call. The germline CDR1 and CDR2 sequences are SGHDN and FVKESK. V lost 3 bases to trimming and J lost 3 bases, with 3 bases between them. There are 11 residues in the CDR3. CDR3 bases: TGTGCCAGCAGCCAGAGCTACGAGCAGTACTTC. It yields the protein CASSQSYEQYF.

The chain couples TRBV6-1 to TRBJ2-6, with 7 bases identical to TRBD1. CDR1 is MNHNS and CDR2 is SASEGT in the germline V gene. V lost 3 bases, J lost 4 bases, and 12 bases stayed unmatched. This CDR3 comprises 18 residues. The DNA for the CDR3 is TGTGCCAGCAGTGAGCTGGACAGGCGCCCAACCGGGGCCAACGTCCTGACTTTC. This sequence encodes CASSELDRRPTGANVLTF.

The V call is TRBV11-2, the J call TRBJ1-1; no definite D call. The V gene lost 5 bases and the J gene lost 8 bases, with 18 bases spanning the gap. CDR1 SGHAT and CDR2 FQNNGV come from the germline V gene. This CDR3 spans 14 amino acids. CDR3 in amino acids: CASSPPLLKKEAFF. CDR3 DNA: TGTGCCAGCAGCCCTCCCCTATTAAAAAAGGAAGCTTTCTTT.

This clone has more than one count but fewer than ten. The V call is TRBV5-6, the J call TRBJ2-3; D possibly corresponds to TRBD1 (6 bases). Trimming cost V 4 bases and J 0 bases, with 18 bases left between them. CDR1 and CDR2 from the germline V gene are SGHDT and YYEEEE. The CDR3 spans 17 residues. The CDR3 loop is CASSPNTGYASTDTQYF. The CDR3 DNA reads TGTGCCAGCAGCCCAAACACAGGGTACGCTAGCACAGATACGCAGTATTTT.

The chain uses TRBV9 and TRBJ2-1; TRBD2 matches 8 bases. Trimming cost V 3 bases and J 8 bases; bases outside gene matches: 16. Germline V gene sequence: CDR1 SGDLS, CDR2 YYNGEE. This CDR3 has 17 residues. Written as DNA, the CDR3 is TGTGCCAGCAGCGCTCGATTTGACGGGGGGGCCTCCCATGAGCAGTTCTTC. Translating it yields CASSARFDGGASHEQFF.

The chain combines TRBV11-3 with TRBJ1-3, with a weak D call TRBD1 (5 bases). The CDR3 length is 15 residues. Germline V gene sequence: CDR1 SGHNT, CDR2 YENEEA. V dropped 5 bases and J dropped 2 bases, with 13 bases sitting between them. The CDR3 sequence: CASSRKPGPGNTIYF. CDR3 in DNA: TGTGCCAGCAGCCGAAAGCCAGGGCCTGGAAACACCATATATTTT.

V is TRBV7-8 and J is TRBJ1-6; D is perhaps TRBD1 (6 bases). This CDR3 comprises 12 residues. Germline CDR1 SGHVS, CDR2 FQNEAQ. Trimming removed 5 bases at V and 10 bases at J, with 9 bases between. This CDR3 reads CASSPGDSPLHF. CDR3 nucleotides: TGTGCCAGCAGCCCAGGGGACTCACCCCTCCACTTT. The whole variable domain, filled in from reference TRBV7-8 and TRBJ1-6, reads GAGVSQSPRYKVAKRGQDVALRCDPISGHVSLFWYQQALGQGPEFLTYFQNEAQLDKSGLPSDRFFAERPEGSVSTLKIQRTQQEDSAVYLCASSPGDSPLHFGNGTRLTVT.

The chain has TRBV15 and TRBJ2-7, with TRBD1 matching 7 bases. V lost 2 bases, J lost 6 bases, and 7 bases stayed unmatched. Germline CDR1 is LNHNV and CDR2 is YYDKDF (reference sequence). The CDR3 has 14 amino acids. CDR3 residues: CATSRSLTGSEQYF. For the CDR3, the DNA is TGTGCCACCAGCAGATCCCTGACAGGGAGCGAGCAGTACTTC.

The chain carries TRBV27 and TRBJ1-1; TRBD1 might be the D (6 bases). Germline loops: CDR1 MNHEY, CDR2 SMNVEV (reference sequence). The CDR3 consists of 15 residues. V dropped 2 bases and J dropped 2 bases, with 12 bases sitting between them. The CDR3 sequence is CASSLKGHINTEAFF. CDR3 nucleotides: TGTGCCAGCAGTTTAAAGGGACACATAAACACTGAAGCTTTCTTT.

The CDR3 spells CASSWSFILAGALETQYF. CDR3 sequence (DNA): TGTGCCAGCAGCTGGAGCTTCATACTAGCGGGGGCTCTTGAGACCCAGTACTTC. The V call is TRBV5-8, the J call TRBJ2-5; 11 positions match TRBD2. The CDR3 is 18 amino acids. With V trimmed by 3 bases and J by 5 bases, 15 bases remained unmatched. Germline V gene sequence: CDR1 SGHTS, CDR2 YDEGEE. Together with reference TRBV5-8 and TRBJ2-5, the CDR3 gives the full variable domain: EAGVTQSPTHLIKTRGQQATLRCSPISGHTSVYWYQQALGLGLQFLLWYDEGEERNRGNFPPRFSGRQFPNYSSELNVNALELEDSALYLCASSWSFILAGALETQYFGPGTRLLVL.

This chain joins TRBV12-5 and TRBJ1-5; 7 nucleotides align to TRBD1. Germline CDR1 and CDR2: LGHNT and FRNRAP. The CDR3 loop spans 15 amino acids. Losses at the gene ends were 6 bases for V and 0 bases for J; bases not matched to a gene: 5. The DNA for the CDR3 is TGTGCTAGTGGGCTGACAGGGAATAGCAATCAGCCCCAGCATTTT. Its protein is CASGLTGNSNQPQHF.

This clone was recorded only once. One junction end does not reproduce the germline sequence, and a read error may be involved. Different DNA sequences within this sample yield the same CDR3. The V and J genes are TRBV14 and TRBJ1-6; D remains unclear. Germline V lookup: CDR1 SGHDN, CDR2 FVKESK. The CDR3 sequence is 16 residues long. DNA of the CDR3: TGTGCCAGCAGCCAAGATCCTCGATCTAGAAATTCCCCCCTCCACTTT. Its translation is CASSQDPRSRNSPLHF.

CDR3 nucleotides: TGTGCCAGCAGCCCACTTGGTGGAAACACCATATATTTT. Its protein product is CASSPLGGNTIYF. The chain employs TRBV11-2 and TRBJ1-3; D gene ambiguous. Germline loops: CDR1 SGHAT, CDR2 FQNNGV. This CDR3 has 13 residues. The V end was cut by 5 bases, the J end by 3 bases, with 8 bases between.

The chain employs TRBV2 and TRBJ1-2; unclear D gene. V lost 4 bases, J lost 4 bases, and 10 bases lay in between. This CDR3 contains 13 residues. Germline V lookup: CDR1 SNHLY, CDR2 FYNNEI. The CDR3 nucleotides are TGTGCCAGCAGTGCAGGCGCCGGCTATGGCTACACCTTC. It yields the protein CASSAGAGYGYTF.

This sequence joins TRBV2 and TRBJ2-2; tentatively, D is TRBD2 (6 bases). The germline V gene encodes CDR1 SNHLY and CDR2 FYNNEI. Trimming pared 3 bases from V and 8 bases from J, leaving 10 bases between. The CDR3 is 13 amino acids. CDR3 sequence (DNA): TGTGCCAGCAGTGAGGTTCGGGGGGGGGAGCTGTTTTTT. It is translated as CASSEVRGGELFF. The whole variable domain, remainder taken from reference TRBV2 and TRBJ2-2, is EPEVTQTPSHQVTQMGQEVILRCVPISNHLYFYWYRQILGQKVEFLVSFYNNEISEKSEIFDDQFSVERPDGSNFTLKIRSTKLEDSAMYFCASSEVRGGELFFGEGSRLTVL.

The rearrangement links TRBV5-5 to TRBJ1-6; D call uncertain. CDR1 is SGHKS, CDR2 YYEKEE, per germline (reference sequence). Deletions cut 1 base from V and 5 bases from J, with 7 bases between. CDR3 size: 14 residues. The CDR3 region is CASSLIQDNSPLHF. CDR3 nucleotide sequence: TGTGCCAGCAGCTTGATCCAGGATAATTCACCCCTCCACTTT.

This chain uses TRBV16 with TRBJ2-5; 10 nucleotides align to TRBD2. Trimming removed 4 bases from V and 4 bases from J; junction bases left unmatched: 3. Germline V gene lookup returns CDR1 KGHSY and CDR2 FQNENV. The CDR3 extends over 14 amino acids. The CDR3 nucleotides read TGTGCCAGCAGCCCGCGGACTAGCGGAGAGACCCAGTACTTC. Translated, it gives CASSPRTSGETQYF.

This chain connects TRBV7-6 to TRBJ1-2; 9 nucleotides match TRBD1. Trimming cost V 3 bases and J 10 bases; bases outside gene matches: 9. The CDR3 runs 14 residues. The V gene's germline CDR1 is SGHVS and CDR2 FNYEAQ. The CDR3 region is CASSFTGWTGDYTF. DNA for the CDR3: TGTGCCAGCAGCTTCACCGGATGGACAGGGGACTACACCTTC. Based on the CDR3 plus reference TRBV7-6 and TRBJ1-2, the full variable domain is GAGVSQSPRYKVTKRGQDVALRCDPISGHVSLYWYRQALGQGPEFLTYFNYEAQQDKSGLPNDRFSAERPEGSISTLTIQRTEQRDSAMYRCASSFTGWTGDYTFGSGTRLTVV.

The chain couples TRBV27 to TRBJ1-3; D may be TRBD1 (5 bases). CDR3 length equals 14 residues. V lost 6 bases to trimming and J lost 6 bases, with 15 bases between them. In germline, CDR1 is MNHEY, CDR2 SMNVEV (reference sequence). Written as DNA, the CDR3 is TGTGCCAGCAGAGCCTCAGGGTTCGCAAACACCATATATTTT. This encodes CASRASGFANTIYF.

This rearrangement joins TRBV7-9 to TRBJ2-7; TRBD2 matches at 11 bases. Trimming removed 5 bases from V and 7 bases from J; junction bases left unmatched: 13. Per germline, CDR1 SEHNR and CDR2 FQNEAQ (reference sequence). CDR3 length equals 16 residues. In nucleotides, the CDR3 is TGTGCCAGCAGCCCTAGTGGGGCTAGCGGGGGGTGTGAGCAGTACTTC. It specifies CASSPSGASGGCEQYF.

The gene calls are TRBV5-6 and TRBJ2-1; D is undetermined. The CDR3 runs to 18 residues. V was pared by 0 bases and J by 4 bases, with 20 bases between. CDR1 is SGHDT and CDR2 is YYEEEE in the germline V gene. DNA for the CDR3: TGTGCCAGCAGCTTGGTAGCCACTGCCAAAGAAAAATACAATGAGCAGTTCTTC. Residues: CASSLVATAKEKYNEQFF.

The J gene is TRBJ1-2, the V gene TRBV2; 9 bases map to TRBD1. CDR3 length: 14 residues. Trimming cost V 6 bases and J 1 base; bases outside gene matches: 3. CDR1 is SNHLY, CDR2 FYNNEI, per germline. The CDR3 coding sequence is TGTGCCAGCAGCCGACAGGGGGTTAACTATGGCTACACCTTC. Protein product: CASSRQGVNYGYTF.

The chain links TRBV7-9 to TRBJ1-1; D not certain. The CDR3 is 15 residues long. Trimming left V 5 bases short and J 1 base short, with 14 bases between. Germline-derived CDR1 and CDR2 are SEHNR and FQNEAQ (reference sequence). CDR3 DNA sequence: TGTGCCAGCAGCCGACCCCAGGCTTCGAACACTGAAGCTTTCTTT. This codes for CASSRPQASNTEAFF.